A single sample is the source of the 4 T cell receptor beta chains below, sequenced in a study of T-cell reconstitution after alpha-beta-depleted transplantation in children. During its preparation, the TCRbeta library received unique molecular identifiers. TCRdb re-derived calls from the PCR reads in MiXCR, one entry per CDR3 protein. The sample has fewer than 1 million distinct CDR3 sequences, roughly 15% seen once; the top ten hold approximately 5%. The source material was PBMCs, mostly from graft donor cells, sampled 360 days after TCRalphabeta/CD19-depleted stem cell transplant. These receptors all stem from a male patient under 18 who had a stem cell transplant for acute lymphoblastic leukemia, so the T cells may come from the graft donor.

The chain couples TRBV12-3 or TRBV12-4 to TRBJ2-2; D call uncertain. This CDR3 contains 16 residues. Between the trimmed V and J ends, which lost 6 bases and 4 bases, there was a span of 18 bases. CDR3 coding DNA: TGTGCCAGCAGCGCCCAGGCGCTATGGGGCACCGGGGAGCTGTTTTTT. This translates into CASSAQALWGTGELFF.

Notes on this clonotype: Germline and junction disagree at one end, which may indicate a read error. This chain uses TRBV27 with TRBJ2-1; 10 positions agree with TRBD2. The CDR3 has 14 amino acids. Germline assignment: CDR1 MNHEY and CDR2 SMNVEV (reference sequence). The CDR3 loop is CASARRTSGTAFRF. In DNA, the CDR3 is TGTGCCAGCGCGAGACGGACTAGCGGTACGGCTTTCCGTTTC.

The chain has TRBV29-1 and TRBJ2-3; D is ambiguous. In germline, CDR1 is SQVTM, CDR2 ANQGSEA. The CDR3 is 13 residues long. Trimming took 3 bases from V and 5 from J, leaving 12 bases between them. CDR3 sequence (DNA): TGCAGCGTTGATCTTCGACTCATAGATACGCAGTATTTT. Protein: CSVDLRLIDTQYF.

This chain uses TRBV11-1 with TRBJ2-5, with TRBD1 matching over 7 bases. In germline, CDR1 is SGHAT, CDR2 FQDESV (reference sequence). Trimming cost V 5 bases and J 2 bases; bases outside gene matches: 17. CDR3 length: 18 amino acids. DNA for the CDR3: TGTGCCAGCAGCCTAAATCTGGTAGGGGGCCTTCATCAAGAGACCCAGTACTTC. It encodes CASSLNLVGGLHQETQYF.